This T cell receptor beta chain was profiled in a study of CD8+ T cells in alopecia areata. The CDR3 covers 13 residues. V lost 4 bases, J lost 3 bases, and 9 bases lay in between. Germline V gene sequence: CDR1 SGHTA, CDR2 FQGTGA. Regarding this clone: Its target is not known.

Extraction and reverse transcription of RNA yielded cDNA as the sequencing template. Data came from immunoSEQ multiplex PCR; TCRdb stores just in-frame clones and leaves some out. The sample consists of hundreds of thousands of clones, over 45% of them appearing once. Treatment described: oral pan-JAK inhibitor, 5-10 mg twice daily. Patients with alopecia areata provided lesional scalp punch biopsies as well as peripheral blood. General study findings and limits: Lesional scalp displayed greater clonality than normal scalp, most notably in alopecia totalis/universalis. Scalp samples also yield sequences from resident alphabeta T cells of normal skin.

This receptor was identified in a human donor with alopecia areata. This chain joins TRBV7-3 and TRBJ1-1; D is undetermined. The sample here was CD4+ T cells sorted from blood, taken at approximately week 52, from a patient treated with tofacitinib. The CDR3 bases are TGTGCCAGCAGCTCCCAGTTGTACACTGAAGCTTTCTTT. Translation: CASSSQLYTEAFF.